This T cell receptor (beta chain) was profiled in a study of Ad26.COV2.S vaccination and SARS-CoV-2 variants. Treatment in this sample: roughly 20 received Ad26.COV2.S at low or high dose, single or two shots; roughly five received placebo; per-sample allocation not given. Following the first vaccine or placebo injection, samples were taken on day 63. The data were produced by immunoSEQ multiplex PCR, yet TCRdb's version contains in-frame clones alone and is incomplete. Of almost 400,000 clones listed, about nine tenths are singletons. CDR3 length equals 17 residues. Germline lookup yields CDR1 SGDLS and CDR2 YYNGEE. Trimming removed 4 bases at V and 8 bases at J, with 25 bases between.

The V gene is TRBV9, the J gene TRBJ2-1; D gene uncertain. The receptor comes from a person between 18 and 59 years old who received the Ad26.COV2.S COVID-19 vaccine or a placebo. The material sequenced was peripheral blood, taken in a trial of Ad26.COV2.S vaccine versus placebo. The CDR3, as DNA: TGTGCCAGCAGCCCAGCGACGTCCTTAACTTACAGCGATGAGCAGTTCTTC. Amino acid sequence: CASSPATSLTYSDEQFF.